This T cell receptor (beta chain) was captured by sequencing in a study of pediatric ulcerative colitis. Notes on the study in general: Some T cells in rectal biopsies may come from blood, especially with overt colitis.

Turning to this clone: No antigen is known for it.

The germline V and J ends were trimmed by 4 bases and 2 bases, with 14 bases remaining between them. Looked up from germline, CDR1 is SGHTA and CDR2 is FQGNSA. CDR3 length: 15 amino acids. Samples were sequenced at Survey level, maximum 500,000 reads. Produced via immunoSEQ multiplex PCR; TCRdb's table is partial and in-frame only. The table records roughly 18,000 clones, roughly 80% of them present only once. Rectal tissue came from one to two pinch biopsies taken at colonoscopy. The source material was gut tissue. This sequence joins TRBV7-2 and TRBJ1-2; TRBD1 might be the D (6 bases). The receptor was isolated from a boy aged 5-17 years with moderate ulcerative colitis. The CDR3 bases are TGTGCCAGCAGCTCCGGGACAATCGCCAACTATGGCTACACCTTC. It codes for CASSSGTIANYGYTF.